This passage covers 26 T cell receptor beta chains from one sample sequenced in a study of cytomegalovirus exposure and HLA in healthy donors. A multiplex PCR was run with 60 Vbeta primers and 13 Jbeta primers. Some clones are missing from TCRdb's copy, which holds only in-frame ones; the method was immunoSEQ multiplex PCR. Altogether roughly 180,000 clones are present, roughly four fifths being singletons, with the ten largest covering roughly 0.76%. The sample consisted of PBMCs. The origin of the receptors is a female donor in good health and CMV-seronegative.

The chain employs TRBV4-3 and TRBJ1-1; weak D call: TRBD1 (6 bases). Germline loops: CDR1 LGHNA, CDR2 YSLEER. Trimming stripped 0 bases from V and 2 bases from J, with 13 bases between. The CDR3 has 16 residues. The chain's CDR3 is CASSQDAGTINTEAFF. The CDR3 region has the DNA TGCGCCAGCAGCCAAGACGCCGGGACAATCAACACTGAAGCTTTCTTT.

The chain uses TRBV9 and TRBJ1-1, with TRBD1 as a possible D gene (6 bases). Trimming removed 0 bases from V and 0 bases from J, with 12 bases in between. This CDR3 comprises 16 residues. From germline, CDR1 is SGDLS and CDR2 YYNGEE. CDR3 coding DNA: TGTGCCAGCAGCGTAGCTGGCGACAGGATGAACACTGAAGCTTTCTTT. As protein: CASSVAGDRMNTEAFF.

V gene TRBV18 combines with J gene TRBJ1-3, with a weak D call TRBD1 (6 bases). This CDR3 is built from 17 residues. The germline V gene encodes CDR1 KGHSH and CDR2 LQKENI. Between the trimmed V and J ends, which lost 2 bases and 0 bases, there was a span of 14 bases. CDR3: CASSPSDSLLSGNTIYF. As DNA, the CDR3 is TGTGCCAGCTCACCATCGGACAGCCTTCTCTCTGGAAACACCATATATTTT.

This sequence joins TRBV7-2 and TRBJ2-5; 8 nucleotides agree with TRBD1. CDR1 SGHTA and CDR2 FQGNSA come from the germline V gene. Unmatched junction bases numbered 9, after V lost 5 bases and J lost 7 bases. This CDR3 comprises 14 residues. The CDR3 protein is CASSQGQAGGTQYF. CDR3 bases: TGTGCCAGCAGCCAGGGACAGGCAGGCGGGACCCAGTACTTC.

The V and J genes are TRBV7-2 and TRBJ1-1; 7 bases agree with TRBD1. Germline CDR1 is SGHTA and CDR2 is FQGNSA. The trim removed 6 bases at V and 1 base at J, leaving 8 bases unmatched. This CDR3 has 15 amino acids. The chain's CDR3 is CASSPIGTANTEAFF. DNA for the CDR3: TGTGCCAGCAGTCCCATTGGGACAGCGAACACTGAAGCTTTCTTT.

The genes are TRBV21-1 and TRBJ2-3; TRBD1, as called in the table, went unchecked against the DNA. TRBV21-1 is annotated as a pseudogene. This CDR3 contains 18 residues. Here the CDR3 reads CASSKVRLTGEGTDTQYF. As DNA, the CDR3 is TGTGCCAGCAGCAAAGTGAGGTTGACAGGGGAAGGCACAGATACGCAGTATTTT.

The chain joins TRBV9 to TRBJ2-3; 8 positions match TRBD1. The germline V gene encodes CDR1 SGDLS and CDR2 YYNGEE. V lost 2 bases and J lost 2; bases outside the gene matches: 4. The CDR3 contains 15 residues. CDR3 residues: CASSVGQENTDTQYF. As DNA, the CDR3 is TGTGCCAGCAGCGTGGGACAGGAGAACACAGATACGCAGTATTTT.

The rearrangement uses TRBV9 and TRBJ1-1, with D tentatively TRBD1 (6 bases). This CDR3 is 14 amino acids long. Germline V gene data show CDR1 as SGDLS and CDR2 as YYNGEE. V shed 3 bases and J shed 1 base, with 10 bases lying between them. This chain's CDR3 is CASSEQGGNTEAFF. CDR3 DNA sequence: TGTGCCAGCAGCGAACAGGGTGGGAACACTGAAGCTTTCTTT.

The J gene is TRBJ1-2, the V gene TRBV15; possible D gene TRBD1, 6 bases. CDR1 and CDR2 from the germline V gene are LNHNV and YYDKDF (reference sequence). The CDR3 spans 15 residues. V lost 0 bases and J 7 bases, leaving 15 bases between the germline ends. The CDR3 protein is CATSRDNQGLFGYTF. In DNA, the CDR3 is TGTGCCACCAGCAGAGACAATCAGGGGCTTTTTGGCTACACCTTC.

This chain connects TRBV4-3 to TRBJ2-3; possibly TRBD2 for D (5 bases). The CDR3 has 13 amino acids. Trimming took off 4 bases at V and 6 bases at J, with 11 bases between the two ends. CDR1 and CDR2 from the germline V gene are LGHNA and YSLEER. CDR3 in amino acids: CASSPRRGDTQYF. The CDR3 nucleotides are TGCGCCAGCAGCCCGAGAAGAGGGGATACGCAGTATTTT.

The V gene is TRBV5-1, the J gene TRBJ1-1, with D maybe TRBD1 (6 bases). V lost 4 bases to trimming and J lost 6 bases, with 13 bases between them. The CDR3 loop spans 13 amino acids. Germline CDR1 SGHRS, CDR2 YFSETQ. The DNA for the CDR3 is TGCGCCAGCAGCATACTACAGGGTTCTGAAGCTTTCTTT. Translating gives CASSILQGSEAFF.

V is TRBV7-9 and J is TRBJ1-1; tentative D call: TRBD1 (5 bases). This CDR3 spans 15 amino acids. Trimming pared 6 bases from V and 8 bases from J, leaving 22 bases between. Germline-derived CDR1 and CDR2 are SEHNR and FQNEAQ (reference sequence). The CDR3 spells CASSGEGRIIGEAFF. The CDR3 region has the DNA TGTGCCAGCAGTGGGGAGGGGCGGATTATCGGGGAAGCTTTCTTT.

Only a few counts were recorded for this clone. The chain uses TRBV20-1 and TRBJ2-5, with no clear D. The ends were cut back, 4 bases at V and 0 bases at J, with 3 bases in the middle. Germline CDR1 is DFQATT and CDR2 is SNEGSKA (reference sequence). The CDR3 is made up of 11 amino acids. CDR3 residues: CSANNQETQYF. CDR3 coding DNA: TGCAGTGCTAACAACCAAGAGACCCAGTACTTC.

This clone was recorded a few times. The CDR3 loop is CASSPGQWPDTQYF. The CDR3 bases are TGTGCCAGCAGCCCCGGACAGTGGCCAGATACGCAGTATTTT. This chain connects TRBV11-2 to TRBJ2-3; TRBD1 is a possible D gene (6 bases). The CDR3 is 14 residues long. Germline CDR1 and CDR2: SGHAT and FQNNGV. The V end was cut by 5 bases, the J end by 4 bases, with 13 bases between.

CDR3 region: CASSPLRRKDRGQHGYTF. The CDR3 bases are TGTGCCAGCTCACCACTCAGGCGAAAGGACAGGGGGCAACATGGCTACACCTTC. This chain uses TRBV18 with TRBJ1-2; 11 positions match TRBD1. Germline CDR1 and CDR2: KGHSH and LQKENI. The CDR3 contains 18 residues. The V segment lost 1 base and the J segment 6 bases; nucleotides outside the gene matches: 13. Drawing the rest from reference TRBV18 and TRBJ1-2, the complete variable domain is NAGVMQNPRHLVRRRGQEARLRCSPMKGHSHVYWYRQLPEEGLKFMVYLQKENIIDESGMPKERFSAEFPKEGPSILRIQQVVRGDSAAYFCASSPLRRKDRGQHGYTFGSGTRLTVV.

The genes are TRBV7-2 and TRBJ2-2; 8 bases map to TRBD1. V lost 2 bases to trimming and J lost 1 base; unmatched junction nucleotides: 6. This CDR3 region has 17 residues. Germline CDR1 and CDR2: SGHTA and FQGNSA. CDR3 nucleotides: TGTGCCAGCAGCTTATTGCACGGGACAGGGAACACCGGGGAGCTGTTTTTT. This gives the protein CASSLLHGTGNTGELFF.

The chain uses TRBV7-9 and TRBJ2-1; tentative D call: TRBD1 (6 bases). Germline CDR1 SEHNR, CDR2 FQNEAQ (reference sequence). This CDR3 contains 16 residues. V lost 5 bases and J lost 0, with 14 bases in between. The CDR3, as DNA: TGTGCCAGCAGCCCACCCCCGGGACACTCCTACAATGAGCAGTTCTTC. Translation: CASSPPPGHSYNEQFF.

J is TRBJ2-2 and V is TRBV5-6; D is unclear. Per the germline V gene, CDR1 is SGHDT and CDR2 is YYEEEE. This CDR3 has 10 amino acids. V dropped 9 bases and J dropped 5 bases, with 5 bases sitting between them. CDR3 loop: CATHTGELFF. Written as DNA, the CDR3 is TGTGCCACCCATACCGGGGAGCTGTTTTTT.

This clone was detected only a few times. J is TRBJ1-5 and V is TRBV28; the match to TRBD1 covers 9 bases. CDR1 and CDR2 from the germline V gene are MDHEN and SYDVKM. The junction had 7 bases not matched to a gene; V was cut back by 4 bases and J by 3 bases. This CDR3 spans 16 amino acids. The CDR3 here is CASSSTDRGNNQPQHF. The CDR3 region has the DNA TGTGCCAGCAGTTCTACGGACAGGGGCAACAATCAGCCCCAGCATTTT.

The rearrangement joins TRBV7-9 to TRBJ2-2; possible D gene TRBD1, 5 bases. Trimming took off 2 bases at V and 6 bases at J, with 13 bases between the two ends. Germline V gene data show CDR1 as SEHNR and CDR2 as FQNEAQ (reference sequence). CDR3 length: 15 residues. This CDR3 reads CASSLNLDRSGELFF. CDR3 coding DNA: TGTGCCAGCAGCTTAAATTTAGACAGATCCGGGGAGCTGTTTTTT.

The chain has TRBV27 and TRBJ1-1; TRBD1 matches at 9 bases. V was pared by 4 bases and J by 5 bases, with 5 bases of the junction left unmatched. The germline V gene has CDR1 MNHEY and CDR2 SMNVEV (reference sequence). CDR3 length equals 14 residues. The CDR3 DNA sequence: TGTGCCAGCAGTTGGAACAGGGGGCCAACTGAAGCTTTCTTT. Amino acids: CASSWNRGPTEAFF.

The V gene is TRBV5-4, the J gene TRBJ2-5, with D possibly TRBD1 on 6 matching bases. The length of the CDR3 is 13 residues. Looked up from germline, CDR1 is SGHNT and CDR2 is YYREEE (reference sequence). V dropped 2 bases and J dropped 4 bases, with 9 bases sitting between them. For the CDR3, the DNA is TGTGCCAGCAGCTTACAGGGATCAGAGACCCAGTACTTC. It translates to CASSLQGSETQYF.

The table lists this clone with a count of one. The chain uses TRBV7-6 and TRBJ2-7; 7 nucleotides match TRBD2. This CDR3 is built from 13 residues. The germline V gene encodes CDR1 SGHVS and CDR2 FNYEAQ. Germline trimming cut 1 base from V and 6 bases from J; bases unmatched to any gene: 3. The CDR3, as DNA: TGTGCCAGCAGCTTAGATTGGGGGGGCGAGCAGTACTTC. It codes for CASSLDWGGEQYF.

CDR3 DNA sequence: TGTGCCAGCAGCCCCGAGGACAGGGAAGGCCAGCCCCAGCATTTT. Translation gives CASSPEDREGQPQHF. This rearrangement joins TRBV4-2 to TRBJ1-5; 8 nucleotides align to TRBD1. The CDR3 length is 15 residues. The trim removed 4 bases at V and 7 bases at J, leaving 9 bases unmatched. Germline V gene data show CDR1 as LGHNA and CDR2 as YNFKEQ.

V gene TRBV5-6 combines with J gene TRBJ1-6; D not certain. The CDR3 runs to 14 residues. CDR1 is SGHDT, CDR2 YYEEEE, per germline. V was cut by 0 bases and J by 9 bases, with 10 bases left in between. In DNA, the CDR3 is TGTGCCAGCAGCTTGGGGCAGACTATTTCACCCCTCCACTTT. It yields the protein CASSLGQTISPLHF. Together with reference TRBV5-6 and TRBJ1-6, the CDR3 gives the full variable domain: DAGVTQSPTHLIKTRGQQVTLRCSPKSGHDTVSWYQQALGQGPQFIFQYYEEEERQRGNFPDRFSGHQFPNYSSELNVNALLLGDSALYLCASSLGQTISPLHFGNGTRLTVT.

The gene calls are TRBV14 and TRBJ2-3; 8 nucleotides agree with TRBD2. Germline CDR1 and CDR2: SGHDN and FVKESK. The length of the CDR3 is 17 residues. V lost 1 base, J lost 4 bases, and 10 bases stayed unmatched. The CDR3 is CASSQVSPGGPADTQYF. For the CDR3, the DNA is TGTGCCAGCAGCCAAGTAAGTCCGGGAGGGCCCGCAGATACGCAGTATTTT.